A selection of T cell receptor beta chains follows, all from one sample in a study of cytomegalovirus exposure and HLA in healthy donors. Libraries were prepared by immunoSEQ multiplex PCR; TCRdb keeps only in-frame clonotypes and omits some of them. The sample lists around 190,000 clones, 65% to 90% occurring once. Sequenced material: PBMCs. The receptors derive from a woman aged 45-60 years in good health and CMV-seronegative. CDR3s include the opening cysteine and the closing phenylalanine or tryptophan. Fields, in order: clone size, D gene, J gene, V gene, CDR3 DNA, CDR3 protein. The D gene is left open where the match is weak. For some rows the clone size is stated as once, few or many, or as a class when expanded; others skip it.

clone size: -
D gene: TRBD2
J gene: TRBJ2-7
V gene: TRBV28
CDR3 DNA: TGTGCCAGCACACTAGCGGGAGTGGGCGTGGATTACGAGCAGTACTTC
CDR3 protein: CASTLAGVGVDYEQYF

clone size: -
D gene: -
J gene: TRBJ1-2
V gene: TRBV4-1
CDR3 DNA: TGCGCCAGCAGCCCCCCTCAGGGTGGCTACACCTTC
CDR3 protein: CASSPPQGGYTF

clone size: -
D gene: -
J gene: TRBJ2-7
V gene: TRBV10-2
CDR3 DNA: TGCGCCAGCAGTATAAGCGGTTCCTACGAGCAGTACTTC
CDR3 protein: CASSISGSYEQYF

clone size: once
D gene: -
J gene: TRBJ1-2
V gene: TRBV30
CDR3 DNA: TGTGCCTCCCTGGGAGGGGCCCGCACCTTC
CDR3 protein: CASLGGARTF

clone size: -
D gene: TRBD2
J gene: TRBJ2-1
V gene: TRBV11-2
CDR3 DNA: TGTGCCAGCAGCTTATCGATAGCGGGAGGGGATGAGCAGTTCTTC
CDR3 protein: CASSLSIAGGDEQFF

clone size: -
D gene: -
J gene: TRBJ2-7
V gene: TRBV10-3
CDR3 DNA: TGTGCCATCAGTGTGAGCTCCTACGAGCAGTACTTC
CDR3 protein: CAISVSSYEQYF

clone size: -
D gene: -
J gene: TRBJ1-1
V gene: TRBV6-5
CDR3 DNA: TGTGCCAGCAGTTATGACAGTAACGCTGAAGCTTTCTTT
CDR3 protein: CASSYDSNAEAFF

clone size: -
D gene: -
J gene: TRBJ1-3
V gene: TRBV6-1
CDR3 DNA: TGTGCCAGCAGGGACATCGGAAACACCATATATTTT
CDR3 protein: CASRDIGNTIYF

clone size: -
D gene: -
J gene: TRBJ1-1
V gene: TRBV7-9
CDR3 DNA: TGTTCCAGCAGCTTAGCATCGGGCACTGAAGCTTTCTTT
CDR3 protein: CSSSLASGTEAFF

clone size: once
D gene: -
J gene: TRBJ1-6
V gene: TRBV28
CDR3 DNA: TGTGCCAGCAGTCAGGGGACGTTTTCACCCCTCCACTTT
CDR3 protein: CASSQGTFSPLHF

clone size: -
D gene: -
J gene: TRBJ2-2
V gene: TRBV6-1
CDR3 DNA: TGTGCCAGCAGAACCACGACTCTGCTCACCGGGGAGCTGTTTTTT
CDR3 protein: CASRTTTLLTGELFF

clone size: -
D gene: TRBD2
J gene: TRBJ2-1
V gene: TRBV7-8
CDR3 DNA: TGTGCCAGCAGCTTAGCTAGCGGGACCTCCTACAATGAGCAGTTCTTC
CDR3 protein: CASSLASGTSYNEQFF

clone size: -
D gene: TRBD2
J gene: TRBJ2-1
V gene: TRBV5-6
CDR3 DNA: TGTGCCAGCAGCTGGAATGGGACTAGCGGGAGTTGGGATGAGCAGTTCTTC
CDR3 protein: CASSWNGTSGSWDEQFF

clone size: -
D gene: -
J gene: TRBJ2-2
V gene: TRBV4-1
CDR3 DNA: TGCGCCAGCAGCCAAGGGGACACCGAACGAACCGGGGAGCTGTTTTTT
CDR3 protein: CASSQGDTERTGELFF

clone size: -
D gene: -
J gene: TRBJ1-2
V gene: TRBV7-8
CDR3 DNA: TGTGCCAGCAGCTTTAAAACATCTAACTATGGCTACACCTTC
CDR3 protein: CASSFKTSNYGYTF

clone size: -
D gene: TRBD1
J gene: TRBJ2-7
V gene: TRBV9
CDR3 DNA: TGTGCCAGCAGCAGGGACAGGGTTCGGGAGCAGTACTTC
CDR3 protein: CASSRDRVREQYF

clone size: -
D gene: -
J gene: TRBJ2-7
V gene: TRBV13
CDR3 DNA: TGTGCCAGCAGCTTAGGACCGTATCAAGCGTCCTACGAGCAGTACTTC
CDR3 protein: CASSLGPYQASYEQYF

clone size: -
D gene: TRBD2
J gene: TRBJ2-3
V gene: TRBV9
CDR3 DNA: TGTGCCAGCAGCGTAGGGGGAGGGCTGGGTTCAGATACGCAGTATTTT
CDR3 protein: CASSVGGGLGSDTQYF

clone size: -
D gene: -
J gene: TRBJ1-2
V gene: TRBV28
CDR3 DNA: TGTGCCAGCAGTGATCTCGGCAGGTCCTATGGCTACACCTTC
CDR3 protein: CASSDLGRSYGYTF

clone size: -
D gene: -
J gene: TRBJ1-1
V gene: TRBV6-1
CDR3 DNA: TGTGCCAGCAGTCCCATGACGGGGGGGAACACTGAAGCTTTCTTT
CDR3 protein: CASSPMTGGNTEAFF

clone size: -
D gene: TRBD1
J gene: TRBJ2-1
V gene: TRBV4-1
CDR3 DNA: TGCGCCAGCAGCCAAGAAGGACAGGGCTCCTACAATGAGCAGTTCTTC
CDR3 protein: CASSQEGQGSYNEQFF

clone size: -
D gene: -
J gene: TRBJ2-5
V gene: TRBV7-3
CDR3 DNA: TGTGCCAGCAGCTCTACCGGGCCAGGGAGGCGTGAGACCCAGTACTTC
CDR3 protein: CASSSTGPGRRETQYF

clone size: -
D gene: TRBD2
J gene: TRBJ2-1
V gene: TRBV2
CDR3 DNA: TGTGCCAGCAGGGCGACTAGCGCTAAACAGGATGAGCAGTTCTTC
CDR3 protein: CASRATSAKQDEQFF

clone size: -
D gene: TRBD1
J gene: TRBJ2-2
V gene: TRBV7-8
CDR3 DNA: TGTGCCAGCATCTTCGGGGCAGGGGGAAACACCGGGGAGCTGTTTTTT
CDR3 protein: CASIFGAGGNTGELFF

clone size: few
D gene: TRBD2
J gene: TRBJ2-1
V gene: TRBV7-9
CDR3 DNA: TGTGCCAGCAGCCCTCCGTCCGGGACTAGCGGAAACAATGAGCAGTTCTTC
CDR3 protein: CASSPPSGTSGNNEQFF

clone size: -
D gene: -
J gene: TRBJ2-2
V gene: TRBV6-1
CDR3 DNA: TGTGCCAGCAGCCAAGGCGGGAACACCGGGGAGCTGTTTTTT
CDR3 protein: CASSQGGNTGELFF

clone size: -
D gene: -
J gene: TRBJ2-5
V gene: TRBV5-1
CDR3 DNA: TGCGCCAGCAGCCAAAGGAGGCGCCAAGAGACCCAGTACTTC
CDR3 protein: CASSQRRRQETQYF